The rows below give T cell receptor beta chains drawn from one sample of a study of cytomegalovirus exposure and HLA in healthy donors. Some clones are missing from TCRdb's copy, which holds only in-frame ones; the method was immunoSEQ multiplex PCR. The sample consists of roughly 150,000 clones, around 75% of them appearing once. The sample consisted of PBMCs. Every receptor here comes from a man in his sixties in good health and CMV-seronegative. Each CDR3 is given with its conserved first and last residue. The D gene is left open where the match is weak. Some rows have no size entry. The others give once, few or many, or a class for an expanded clone.

V gene: TRBV30
J gene: TRBJ2-5
clone size: -
D gene: TRBD1
CDR3 DNA: TGTGCCTGGAGTGTAGGGACAGGGGGCTCCGAGACCCAGTACTTC
CDR3 protein: CAWSVGTGGSETQYF

V gene: TRBV27
J gene: TRBJ2-1
clone size: -
D gene: -
CDR3 DNA: TGTGCCAGCAGTTTAGCGGGACCCACGGAGCAGTTCTTC
CDR3 protein: CASSLAGPTEQFF

V gene: TRBV11-2
J gene: TRBJ2-5
clone size: -
D gene: TRBD2
CDR3 DNA: TGTGCCAGCAGCCTCGGGACTAGCCCCGGGACGGCAGAGACCCAGTACTTC
CDR3 protein: CASSLGTSPGTAETQYF

V gene: TRBV7-2
J gene: TRBJ1-4
clone size: once
D gene: -
CDR3 DNA: TGTGCCAGCAGCTTTTACAGTACAACTAATGAAAAACTGTTTTTT
CDR3 protein: CASSFYSTTNEKLFF

V gene: TRBV28
J gene: TRBJ1-5
clone size: -
D gene: -
CDR3 DNA: TGTGCCAGCAGTTTCGGGCGGGGCAATCAGCCCCAGCATTTT
CDR3 protein: CASSFGRGNQPQHF

V gene: TRBV5-1
J gene: TRBJ2-3
clone size: few
D gene: TRBD1
CDR3 DNA: TGCGCCAGCAGCCCACGGACAGGGGCTAGCACAGATACGCAGTATTTT
CDR3 protein: CASSPRTGASTDTQYF

V gene: TRBV9
J gene: TRBJ2-6
clone size: few
D gene: -
CDR3 DNA: TGTGCCAGCGGAAGGGGGGGCGATGGGGCCAACGTCCTGACTTTC
CDR3 protein: CASGRGGDGANVLTF

V gene: TRBV5-1
J gene: TRBJ2-5
clone size: -
D gene: -
CDR3 DNA: TGCGCCAGCAGCTTGAACCGCGGAAATCGAGAGACCCAGTACTTC
CDR3 protein: CASSLNRGNRETQYF

V gene: TRBV4-1
J gene: TRBJ2-5
clone size: -
D gene: -
CDR3 DNA: TGCGCCAGCAGCTTTTCCAGGGAAGAGACCCAGTACTTC
CDR3 protein: CASSFSREETQYF

V gene: TRBV10-3
J gene: TRBJ2-7
clone size: -
D gene: TRBD1
CDR3 DNA: TGTGCCATCAGAAACCAACAGGGGGCATCCTACGAGCAGTACTTC
CDR3 protein: CAIRNQQGASYEQYF

V gene: TRBV7-3
J gene: TRBJ2-1
clone size: -
D gene: TRBD2
CDR3 DNA: TGTGCCAGCAGCCCCTTGCCGGGGGGGAGGCAGGAGCAGTTCTTC
CDR3 protein: CASSPLPGGRQEQFF

V gene: TRBV9
J gene: TRBJ2-5
clone size: -
D gene: TRBD2
CDR3 DNA: TGTGCCAGCAGCCCACGACTAGCGGGAGCCCGCCGGGGGGAGACCCAGTACTTC
CDR3 protein: CASSPRLAGARRGETQYF

V gene: TRBV2
J gene: TRBJ1-6
clone size: -
D gene: TRBD1
CDR3 DNA: TGTGCCAGCAGTGAAATGCAGGGGGCCTTGGGGTCACCCCTCCACTTT
CDR3 protein: CASSEMQGALGSPLHF

V gene: TRBV19
J gene: TRBJ1-5
clone size: -
D gene: TRBD1
CDR3 DNA: TGTGCCAGTATGAACGACAGGGCTAATCAGCCCCAGCATTTT
CDR3 protein: CASMNDRANQPQHF

V gene: TRBV11-1
J gene: TRBJ2-7
clone size: -
D gene: TRBD2
CDR3 DNA: TGTGCCAGCAGCTCAAGCGGGAGTGTCTACGAGCAGTACTTC
CDR3 protein: CASSSSGSVYEQYF

V gene: TRBV6-5
J gene: TRBJ2-5
clone size: -
D gene: -
CDR3 DNA: TGTGCCAGCAGTCAACAGGGTAGCGAGACCCAGTACTTC
CDR3 protein: CASSQQGSETQYF

V gene: TRBV9
J gene: TRBJ1-1
clone size: -
D gene: -
CDR3 DNA: TGTGCCAGCAGCTCCGGACCGGGGACTGAAGCTTTCTTT
CDR3 protein: CASSSGPGTEAFF